This entry lists 15 T cell receptor beta chains sequenced from one sample in a study of T cells in Graves' hyperthyroidism and ophthalmopathy. Researchers took RNA transcripts and amplified the TCR beta CDR3 regions from them. HTBI primers were used for first-round RT-PCR of the TCR CDR3. TCRdb recomputed calls from the multiplex PCR reads with MiXCR, one row per CDR3 protein. The table shows a few hundred thousand distinct CDR3 sequences, with approximately 16% occurring only once. Specimen: blood. These receptors were collected from a middle-aged woman with Graves' ophthalmopathy.

This clonotype was picked up many times. The chain recombines TRBV2 with TRBJ2-3; D gene uncertain. The CDR3 covers 14 residues. Germline CDR1 and CDR2: SNHLY and FYNNEI. V gave up 5 bases and J gave up 5 bases, with 14 bases separating them. The CDR3 here is CASSPNLPGDTQYF. For the CDR3, the DNA is TGTGCCAGCAGTCCGAACCTCCCTGGAGATACGCAGTATTTT.

This clonotype showed up just a few times. The gene calls are TRBV24-1 and TRBJ2-3; tentatively, D is TRBD2 (5 bases). The CDR3 loop spans 15 amino acids. Germline CDR1 KGHDR, CDR2 SFDVKD. V was trimmed by 5 bases and J by 0 bases, leaving 11 bases between them. CDR3 loop: CATSGQRMSTDTQYF. The CDR3 nucleotides read TGTGCCACCAGTGGGCAGCGGATGAGCACAGATACGCAGTATTTT.

To note about this clonotype: A read error may be the cause here, since a much bigger clone is one base away. The chain has TRBV3-1 and TRBJ1-1, with 8 positions matching TRBD1. Germline assignment: CDR1 LGHDT and CDR2 YNNKEL (reference sequence). The trim removed 6 bases at V and 4 bases at J, leaving 10 bases unmatched. This CDR3 has 15 residues. The CDR3 sequence is CASSQPRTGSTEAFF. CDR3 coding DNA: TGTGCCAGCAGTCAGCCGAGGACAGGGAGCACTGAAGCTTTCTTT.

This clonotype has a handful of counts. J is TRBJ2-3 and V is TRBV2, with D possibly TRBD2 on 6 matching bases. Germline CDR1 reads SNHLY; CDR2 reads FYNNEI. V was pared by 6 bases and J by 7 bases, with 14 bases between. This CDR3 is 13 amino acids long. CDR3 region: CASSGTGANTQYF. DNA for the CDR3: TGTGCCAGCAGCGGGACGGGAGCTAATACGCAGTATTTT.

The table lists this clonotype with many counts. The chain uses TRBV2 and TRBJ2-2; 11 nucleotides line up with TRBD2. The length of the CDR3 is 14 residues. Unmatched junction bases numbered 4, after V lost 6 bases and J lost 7 bases. Germline CDR1 reads SNHLY; CDR2 reads FYNNEI. CDR3 DNA sequence: TGTGCCAGCAGGACTAGCGGGGCCATCGGGGAGCTGTTTTTT. Residues: CASRTSGAIGELFF. The variable domain in full, with the rest retrieved from reference TRBV2 and TRBJ2-2, is EPEVTQTPSHQVTQMGQEVILRCVPISNHLYFYWYRQILGQKVEFLVSFYNNEISEKSEIFDDQFSVERPDGSNFTLKIRSTKLEDSAMYFCASRTSGAIGELFFGEGSRLTVL.

This sequence joins TRBV12-3 or TRBV12-4 and TRBJ2-1; no clear D gene. The CDR3 extends over 15 amino acids. Trimming removed 7 bases at V and 6 bases at J, with 19 bases between. The CDR3 DNA reads as TGTGCCAGCACCCACCATACGAGGTCGGGCAATGAGCAGTTCTTC. Encoded protein: CASTHHTRSGNEQFF.

V usage is TRBV20-1 and J usage is TRBJ1-4; D may be TRBD1 (5 bases). CDR1 and CDR2 from the germline V gene are DFQATT and SNEGSKA (reference sequence). This CDR3 has 14 residues. V shed 0 bases and J shed 8 bases, with 13 bases lying between them. The CDR3 DNA follows: TGCAGTGCTAGAGAATCTGGGGCGGAGGAAAAACTGTTTTTT. Encoded protein: CSARESGAEEKLFF.

As for this clonotype: This may be a read error, as it is one base from a much larger clone. The chain combines TRBV19 with TRBJ1-1; D perhaps matches TRBD1 (5 bases). The V gene's germline CDR1 is LNHDA and CDR2 SQIVND (reference sequence). This CDR3 is built from 15 residues. V lost 3 bases and J 1 base, leaving 12 bases between the germline ends. In DNA form, the CDR3 reads TGTGCCAGTAGTATCCCCCGTGGGACGAACACTGAAGCTTTCTTT. It is translated as CASSIPRGTNTEAFF. The full variable domain, with the rest looked up from reference TRBV19 and TRBJ1-1, is DGGITQSPKYLFRKEGQNVTLSCEQNLNHDAMYWYRQDPGQGLRLIYYSQIVNDFQKGDIAEGYSVSREKKESFPLTVTSAQKNPTAFYLCASSIPRGTNTEAFFGQGTRLTVV.

In the case of this clonotype: Being one base from a much bigger clone, this may be a read error. The CDR3 sequence: CASSEALRGQSAGDTPYF. CDR3 DNA: TGTGCCAGCAGTGAAGCGCTTCGGGGACAATCCGCAGGGGATACGCCGTATTTT. The chain uses TRBV2 and TRBJ2-3, with D tentatively TRBD1 (6 bases). Germline V lookup: CDR1 SNHLY, CDR2 FYNNEI. The CDR3 runs 18 residues.

This clonotype has a handful of counts. The genes are TRBV7-9 and TRBJ2-2; the D is unclear. In germline, CDR1 is SEHNR, CDR2 FQNEAQ (reference sequence). V lost 2 bases to trimming and J lost 0 bases, with 10 bases between them. The CDR3 is 16 amino acids. CDR3 in amino acids: CASSLRAVSNTGELFF. Here the CDR3 DNA reads TGTGCCAGCAGCTTAAGGGCCGTTTCGAACACCGGGGAGCTGTTTTTT.

This clonotype was detected a few times. The chain has TRBV7-6 and TRBJ1-6; TRBD1 matches at 9 bases. There are 16 residues in the CDR3. Germline assignment: CDR1 SGHVS and CDR2 FNYEAQ. Trimming removed 6 bases from V and 7 bases from J; junction bases left unmatched: 10. The CDR3 coding sequence is TGTGCCAGCAGTCCCCGGGGCGGGACAGGGAATTCACCCCTCCACTTT. It translates to CASSPRGGTGNSPLHF.

The sample holds many counts of this clonotype. This chain links TRBV30 with TRBJ1-1; maybe TRBD1 (5 bases). This CDR3 spans 11 amino acids. The V end was cut by 4 bases, the J end by 5 bases, with 8 bases between. Germline V gene lookup returns CDR1 GTSNPN and CDR2 SVGIG (reference sequence). CDR3 protein: CAWIGVTEAFF. In nucleotides, the CDR3 is TGTGCCTGGATAGGGGTAACTGAAGCTTTCTTT.

The chain carries TRBV6-1 and TRBJ1-1; tentative D call: TRBD1 (5 bases). The CDR3 is 14 amino acids. V was trimmed by 6 bases and J by 4 bases, leaving 15 bases between them. Germline V lookup: CDR1 MNHNS, CDR2 SASEGT. CDR3 amino acids: CASSVQEAGTEAFF. Written as DNA, the CDR3 is TGTGCCAGCAGCGTACAGGAGGCGGGCACTGAAGCTTTCTTT.

This clonotype was observed at least ten times. The chain is built from TRBV20-1 and TRBJ2-7, with TRBD2 matching 9 bases. The CDR3 runs 15 residues. Germline V CDR1 and CDR2: DFQATT, SNEGSKA (reference sequence). The junction had 13 bases not matched to a gene; V was cut back by 4 bases and J by 6 bases. The CDR3 is CSATAQLAGGSEQYF. For the CDR3, the DNA is TGCAGTGCTACCGCCCAACTAGCGGGTGGTTCCGAGCAGTACTTC.

The V and J genes are TRBV10-3 and TRBJ2-1; TRBD2 matches 15 bases. V lost 4 bases and J lost 10; bases outside the gene matches: 8. Germline V gene sequence: CDR1 ENHRY, CDR2 SYGVKD. This CDR3 spans 16 amino acids. CDR3 region: CAISGTSGRVGNEQFF. The CDR3 DNA follows: TGTGCCATCAGTGGGACTAGCGGGAGGGTCGGGAACGAGCAGTTCTTC.